Included here is one TCR beta chain sequence, with context. The antigen is not known. The source of the sample is a study of cytomegalovirus exposure and HLA in healthy donors. Study background: Most genotyped donors, 81% of more than 300, had Caucasian-associated genetic ancestry.

Study-wide findings and caveats: Analyses of presence and absence presupposed an approximately uniform sequencing depth across donors. In a later analysis, around 18,000 TCR beta sequences were associated with HLA alleles at 0.05 false discovery rate.

The PCR made use of 60 Vbeta and 13 Jbeta primers. In the original analysis: There were 70 million to 95 million unique TCR beta chains by a later count, and 10 million to 12 million of them were shared. The data were produced by immunoSEQ multiplex PCR, yet TCRdb's version contains in-frame clones alone and is incomplete. V, J and clone size derive from that table, while D and trimming were established from the DNA sequence. The sample yields about 160,000 clones, around 74% seen once. CDR3 length: 15 amino acids. CDR1 is LNHNV, CDR2 YYDKDF, per germline (reference sequence). The V and J ends lost 3 bases and 7 bases, in that order; junction bases with no gene match: 3.

This chain uses TRBV15 with TRBJ2-1; 13 nucleotides match TRBD2. The source is a female donor in good health and CMV-seronegative. The sequenced sample was PBMCs. This CDR3 reads CATSRGLAGRNEQFF. In DNA, the CDR3 is TGTGCCACCAGCAGGGGACTAGCGGGGAGGAATGAGCAGTTCTTC.